Sequencing of this T cell receptor beta chain was carried out in a study of blood T cells in healthy people across ages. As regards this clonotype: A much bigger clone sits one base away, suggesting this may be a read error. In this CDR3 the conserved last residue, phenylalanine or tryptophan, is missing, so a read error is likely.

Alongside a J-beta primer mix, a sample-barcoded 5' primer served in a second PCR lasting about 7 to 12 cycles. TCRdb called the 5' RACE reads again in MiXCR, with one record for every CDR3 protein. The sample comprises roughly 650,000 distinct CDR3 sequences, roughly 32% of which are singletons, and 15% rests with the top ten. The germline gives CDR1 SQVTM, CDR2 ANQGSEA. This CDR3 contains 14 residues. Trimming left V 6 bases short and J 6 bases short, with 20 bases between. This receptor was taken from a woman over 75 in good health. Sample: blood. V usage is TRBV29-1 and J usage is TRBJ1-1; D unclear. CDR3 sequence (DNA): TGCAGCGTGCACCTCCCGAGACGCGGACCTGAAGCTTTCTGT. Its translation is CSVHLPRRGPEAFC.